This TCR beta chain was recovered during a study of T cell responses to AZD1222 COVID-19 vaccine. The study's findings and limits: Spike-specific TCR breadth and depth both grew after two AZD1222 doses. Sampling that yielded the repertoires occurred only after the peak T cell response. Females made up more of the donors, who were largely white British, and clonal diversity may have come out too low. Mapped onto spike, vaccine-associated CD4 TCRs spanned it and were dominant at 160-218 and 743-854.

Some clones are missing from TCRdb's copy, which holds only in-frame ones; the method was immunoSEQ multiplex PCR. The sample consists of 95,000 to 100,000 clones, around 84% of them appearing once. Many counts were recorded for this clone. As yet, its antigen is unknown. The germline V gene has CDR1 SGHTS and CDR2 YDEGEE. This CDR3 has 17 amino acids. Trimming removed 3 bases at V and 8 bases at J, with 26 bases between. This chain connects TRBV5-8 to TRBJ1-2; D may be TRBD1 (5 bases). The sequencing here drew on peripheral blood, taken on day 0 of AZD1222 vaccination. This clonotype was sampled from an adult in good health. CDR3 sequence (DNA): TGTGCCAGCAGCTCCGTGTTTCCCGCCGGGACTAGGGGAGGCTACACCTTC. This translates into CASSSVFPAGTRGGYTF. The whole variable domain, filled in from reference TRBV5-8 and TRBJ1-2, reads EAGVTQSPTHLIKTRGQQATLRCSPISGHTSVYWYQQALGLGLQFLLWYDEGEERNRGNFPPRFSGRQFPNYSSELNVNALELEDSALYLCASSSVFPAGTRGGYTFGSGTRLTVV.